A selection of T cell receptor beta chains follows, all from one sample in a study of blood T cell repertoires in COVID-19. Profiled with immunoSEQ multiplex PCR; TCRdb holds only in-frame clones, not every one. The data contain around 200,000 clones, more than 70% of them singletons. Input material: peripheral blood. Receptors were obtained from a woman aged 50 to 60 with acute or convalescent COVID-19. The CDR3 runs from the conserved cysteine through the conserved F or W. The order of the fields is clone size, J gene, D gene, V gene, CDR3 length, CDR3 DNA, CDR3 protein. D genes are given only for firm matches. Only part of the rows carry a size: once, few, many, or a class if the clone is expanded.

abundance: once; j_gene: TRBJ2-2; d_gene: TRBD2; v_gene: TRBV10-1; len: 16; CDR3nt: TGCGCCAGCAGTGACTCCCTAGCGGGAGTCGACGGGGAGCTGTTTTTT; CDR3aa: CASSDSLAGVDGELFF
abundance: -; j_gene: TRBJ2-5; d_gene: TRBD1; v_gene: TRBV28; len: 14; CDR3nt: TGTGCCAGCAGTAAAAGACAGGGGCAAGAGACCCAGTACTTC; CDR3aa: CASSKRQGQETQYF
abundance: -; j_gene: TRBJ2-4; d_gene: -; v_gene: TRBV5-1; len: 13; CDR3nt: TGCGCCAGCAACCCCGGGAACAAAAACATTCAGTACTTC; CDR3aa: CASNPGNKNIQYF
abundance: -; j_gene: TRBJ1-1; d_gene: -; v_gene: TRBV5-1; len: 15; CDR3nt: TGCGCCAGCAGCTTGGTCCAGGGGATGAACACTGAAGCTTTCTTT; CDR3aa: CASSLVQGMNTEAFF
abundance: -; j_gene: TRBJ2-2; d_gene: TRBD2; v_gene: TRBV7-2; len: 15; CDR3nt: TGTGCCAGCAGCTTAAGTAGCGGGAGAACCGGGGAGCTGTTTTTT; CDR3aa: CASSLSSGRTGELFF
abundance: -; j_gene: TRBJ2-1; d_gene: TRBD2; v_gene: TRBV2; len: 15; CDR3nt: TGTGCCAGCACTCTAGCGGGTAGCTCCTACAATGAGCAGTTCTTC; CDR3aa: CASTLAGSSYNEQFF
abundance: -; j_gene: TRBJ2-1; d_gene: -; v_gene: TRBV28; len: 16; CDR3nt: TGTGCCAGCAGTTTACATACTACCAGCTCCTACAATGAGCAGTTCTTC; CDR3aa: CASSLHTTSSYNEQFF
abundance: -; j_gene: TRBJ2-2; d_gene: -; v_gene: TRBV27; len: 15; CDR3nt: TGTGCCAGCAGTTTAGTCAGGGTGGACACCGGGGAGCTGTTTTTT; CDR3aa: CASSLVRVDTGELFF
abundance: -; j_gene: TRBJ2-5; d_gene: -; v_gene: TRBV20-1; len: 11; CDR3nt: TGCAGTGCTAGCTTCAGTTCGACCCAGTACTTC; CDR3aa: CSASFSSTQYF
abundance: -; j_gene: TRBJ2-1; d_gene: -; v_gene: TRBV21-1; len: 22; CDR3nt: TGTGCCAGCAGCATTAATGGGATTCGGTATAGTAAGCGGGAGTTCTCCTACAATGAGCAGTTCTTC; CDR3aa: CASSINGIRYSKREFSYNEQFF
abundance: -; j_gene: TRBJ2-3; d_gene: -; v_gene: TRBV3-1/TRBV3-2; len: 16; CDR3nt: TGTGCCAGCAGCCAAGATCCAGGGACTGGAGGAAATACGCAGTATTTT; CDR3aa: CASSQDPGTGGNTQYF
abundance: -; j_gene: TRBJ2-1; d_gene: -; v_gene: TRBV3-1/TRBV3-2; len: 14; CDR3nt: TGTGCCAGCAGCCAAGATCCGCAGTTCACTGAGCAGTTCTTC; CDR3aa: CASSQDPQFTEQFF
abundance: -; j_gene: TRBJ1-3; d_gene: TRBD1; v_gene: TRBV5-1; len: 15; CDR3nt: TGCGCCAGCAGCTCCGGGGGGACAGGGAGAAACACCATATATTTT; CDR3aa: CASSSGGTGRNTIYF
abundance: once; j_gene: TRBJ1-2; d_gene: TRBD1; v_gene: TRBV6-5; len: 15; CDR3nt: TGTGCCAGCAGAGGGACAGGGAAGCAGGGCTATGGCTACACCTTC; CDR3aa: CASRGTGKQGYGYTF
abundance: -; j_gene: TRBJ2-5; d_gene: TRBD2; v_gene: TRBV3-1/TRBV3-2; len: 16; CDR3nt: TGTGCCAGCAGCCCCGGACTAGCGGGGATGGGGGAGACCCAGTACTTC; CDR3aa: CASSPGLAGMGETQYF
abundance: -; j_gene: TRBJ1-1; d_gene: -; v_gene: TRBV6-5; len: 14; CDR3nt: TGTGCCAGCAGTTACTCCCACTTGAACACTGAAGCTTTCTTT; CDR3aa: CASSYSHLNTEAFF
abundance: -; j_gene: TRBJ1-6; d_gene: TRBD1; v_gene: TRBV28; len: 15; CDR3nt: TGTGCCAGCGATCAAGGGGGCGCTCAGAAGACACCCCTCCACTTT; CDR3aa: CASDQGGAQKTPLHF
abundance: once; j_gene: TRBJ1-2; d_gene: -; v_gene: TRBV27; len: 14; CDR3nt: TGTGCCAGCAGTTTAGGCTTCCCTAACTATGGCTACACCTTC; CDR3aa: CASSLGFPNYGYTF
abundance: -; j_gene: TRBJ2-5; d_gene: -; v_gene: TRBV2; len: 10; CDR3nt: TGTGCCATCGGAGCGGAGACCCAGTACTTC; CDR3aa: CAIGAETQYF
abundance: -; j_gene: TRBJ2-7; d_gene: -; v_gene: TRBV14; len: 14; CDR3nt: TGTGCCAGCAGCCAAGCCGGGGGAGGTTACGAGCAGTACTTC; CDR3aa: CASSQAGGGYEQYF
abundance: -; j_gene: TRBJ2-3; d_gene: TRBD2; v_gene: TRBV5-1; len: 14; CDR3nt: TGCGCCAGCAGCTTAGGACTAGCGGGTGATACGCAGTATTTT; CDR3aa: CASSLGLAGDTQYF
abundance: -; j_gene: TRBJ2-5; d_gene: TRBD1; v_gene: TRBV7-9; len: 15; CDR3nt: TGTGCCAGCAGCCTCGGACAGGGGGCCAAAGAGACCCAGTACTTC; CDR3aa: CASSLGQGAKETQYF
abundance: -; j_gene: TRBJ2-7; d_gene: -; v_gene: TRBV5-5; len: 13; CDR3nt: TGTGCCAGCAGCACGGGGATAACCTACGAGCAGTACTTC; CDR3aa: CASSTGITYEQYF
abundance: -; j_gene: TRBJ2-3; d_gene: -; v_gene: TRBV7-2; len: 14; CDR3nt: TGTGCCAGCAGAGAAAGGGGCCTACTGGATACGCAGTATTTT; CDR3aa: CASRERGLLDTQYF
abundance: -; j_gene: TRBJ2-7; d_gene: -; v_gene: TRBV29-1; len: 12; CDR3nt: TGCAGCGTCGGATCGACAGGAGTGGGGCAGTACTTC; CDR3aa: CSVGSTGVGQYF
abundance: few; j_gene: TRBJ2-1; d_gene: -; v_gene: TRBV5-6; len: 15; CDR3nt: TGTGCCAGCAGGAGGGGGTCTATGCCGGGGAGTGAGCAGTTCTTC; CDR3aa: CASRRGSMPGSEQFF
abundance: few; j_gene: TRBJ2-7; d_gene: -; v_gene: TRBV11-2; len: 12; CDR3nt: TGTGCCAGCAGCTTCAGTCGTAACGAGCAGTACTTC; CDR3aa: CASSFSRNEQYF
abundance: few; j_gene: TRBJ2-7; d_gene: -; v_gene: TRBV11-2; len: 13; CDR3nt: TGTGCCAGCAGCCTCGAGATGTCCCACGAGCAGTACTTC; CDR3aa: CASSLEMSHEQYF
abundance: few; j_gene: TRBJ2-2; d_gene: TRBD2; v_gene: TRBV7-8; len: 18; CDR3nt: TGTGCCAGCAGCTCCACCTTACTAGCGGGGGTCGACACCGGGGAGCTGTTTTTT; CDR3aa: CASSSTLLAGVDTGELFF
abundance: -; j_gene: TRBJ1-1; d_gene: TRBD1; v_gene: TRBV10-3; len: 13; CDR3nt: TGTGCCATCACCGAGCGACAGGGCACTGAAGCTTTCTTT; CDR3aa: CAITERQGTEAFF
abundance: -; j_gene: TRBJ1-2; d_gene: TRBD1; v_gene: TRBV28; len: 15; CDR3nt: TGTGCCAGCAGTTCCTGGGGACAGGGAGCTTATGGCTACACCTTC; CDR3aa: CASSSWGQGAYGYTF